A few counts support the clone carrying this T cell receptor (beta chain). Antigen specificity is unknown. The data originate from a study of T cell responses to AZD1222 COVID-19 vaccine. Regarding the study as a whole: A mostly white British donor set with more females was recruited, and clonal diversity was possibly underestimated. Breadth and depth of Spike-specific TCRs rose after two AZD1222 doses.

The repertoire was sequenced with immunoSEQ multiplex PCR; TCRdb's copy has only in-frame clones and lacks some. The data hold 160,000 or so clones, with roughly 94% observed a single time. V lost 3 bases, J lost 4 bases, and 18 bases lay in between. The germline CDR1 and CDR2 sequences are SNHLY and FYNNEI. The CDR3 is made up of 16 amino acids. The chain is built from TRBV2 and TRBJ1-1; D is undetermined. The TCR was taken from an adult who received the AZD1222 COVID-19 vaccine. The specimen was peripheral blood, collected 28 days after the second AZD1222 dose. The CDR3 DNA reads TGTGCCAGCAGTGACGGGGAGTATAGGTTTGGCACTGAAGCTTTCTTT. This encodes CASSDGEYRFGTEAFF.